Below, one TCR beta chain is given with its context. The specificity of this receptor is unknown. Base qualities were left out, and no much larger clone turns up one base away. This specimen belongs to a study of T cell changes during pregnancy in multiple sclerosis (dated by TCRdb to between 2018 and 2020). For the study in its entirety: Changes in the T cell repertoire over the course of pregnancy were examined in this study in women with multiple sclerosis.

Libraries were constructed by the immunoSEQ multiplex PCR assay. This immuneACCESS table, as held by TCRdb, lists in-frame sequences with V and J called but not all clones. Of the missing ones, under half trace to an unresolved V gene in checked studies; the others have no known cause. Across this sample there are about 67,000 clones, with approximately 91% seen only once. The ten largest make up roughly 1.4% of the sample. There are 16 amino acids in the CDR3, from cysteine to phenylalanine inclusive. Only the CDR3 DNA stays, 48 bases, in frame from base 1. The germline V gene yields WSHSY for CDR1 and SAAADI for CDR2. Trimming takes 3 bases off V and 6 bases off J; junction bases not matched to a gene: 11.

This TCR derives from a female donor with multiple sclerosis, enrolled in a pregnancy study. The sequence links TRBV10-2 to TRBJ2-3; 8 junctional bases match TRBD2. This sample comprised peripheral blood, obtained in the second trimester of pregnancy. The CDR3 loop reads CASSDGAGAPADTQYF. The nucleotides are TGCGCCAGCAGTGACGGAGCGGGGGCCCCAGCTGATACGCAGTATTTT.